These 26 T cell receptor beta chains came from one sample sequenced in a study of T cell repertoires in cytomegalovirus infection. Using its own MiXCR run on the reads, TCRdb lists one record per CDR3 protein. The sample holds around 240,000 distinct CDR3 sequences, 20% to 25% seen once. Sequenced: CD8+ T cells from PBMCs. The receptor source for this set is a human donor in good health (CMV status not recorded). Some clones in this sample may be carry-over from other donors' samples.

The chain combines TRBV7-6 with TRBJ1-2; no clear D gene. The germline gives CDR1 SGHVS, CDR2 FNYEAQ. This CDR3 is 18 amino acids long. V lost 1 base and J 5 bases, leaving 23 bases between the germline ends. The CDR3 region has the DNA TGTGCCAGCAGCTTAGGGAAGGTTGGGCGCCCCACATGGTATGGCTACACCTTC. Translation: CASSLGKVGRPTWYGYTF.

This sequence joins TRBV20-1 and TRBJ2-7; D ambiguous. Trimming removed 0 bases from V and 0 bases from J, with 9 bases in between. Germline V lookup: CDR1 DFQATT, CDR2 SNEGSKA (reference sequence). CDR3 length: 14 residues. The CDR3 is CSARDQGSSYEQYF. The DNA for the CDR3 is TGCAGTGCTAGAGATCAAGGCAGCTCCTACGAGCAGTACTTC.

This clonotype was found a few times. This chain uses TRBV5-6 with TRBJ2-1; D may be TRBD2 (5 bases). The V gene's germline CDR1 is SGHDT and CDR2 YYEEEE. The CDR3 is made up of 14 amino acids. V was clipped by 7 bases and J by 0 bases, with 11 bases between them. CDR3 coding DNA: TGTGCCAGCCAAGCGGAAAGCTCCTACAATGAGCAGTTCTTC. Translating it yields CASQAESSYNEQFF.

V and J are TRBV12-3 or TRBV12-4 and TRBJ2-2; 8 bases agree with TRBD1. The CDR3 is 15 amino acids. The junction had 3 bases not matched to a gene; V was cut back by 6 bases and J by 0 bases. The CDR3 DNA reads as TGTGCCAGCAGCATACAGGGGGCGAACACCGGGGAGCTGTTTTTT. It encodes CASSIQGANTGELFF.

This clonotype has ten or more counts. V usage is TRBV7-9 and J usage is TRBJ2-7, with D unclear. The V end was cut by 4 bases, the J end by 6 bases, with 10 bases between. The CDR3 length is 12 residues. Germline V CDR1 and CDR2: SEHNR, FQNEAQ (reference sequence). CDR3 protein: CASSYADGEQYF. The CDR3 bases are TGTGCCAGCAGCTACGCGGATGGCGAGCAGTACTTC.

This clonotype has only a few counts. The chain combines TRBV10-2 with TRBJ1-2; maybe TRBD1 (5 bases). V was shortened by 0 bases and J by 7 bases, with 12 bases between the two germline ends. The CDR3 is made up of 14 amino acids. Germline CDR1 WSHSY, CDR2 SAAADI. Here the CDR3 reads CASSESSGLGGYTF. CDR3 coding DNA: TGCGCCAGCAGTGAGTCGTCAGGGCTGGGTGGCTACACCTTC.

This clonotype has at least ten counts. The V call is TRBV12-3 or TRBV12-4, the J call TRBJ1-2, with 8 bases aligning to TRBD1. This CDR3 has 15 amino acids. J lost 6 bases, V lost 8 bases, and 14 bases had no gene match. CDR3 sequence: CASQTGAFSIDGYTF. The DNA for the CDR3 is TGTGCCAGCCAGACAGGGGCGTTTTCTATTGATGGCTACACCTTC.

This clonotype was recorded a few times. The chain couples TRBV4-1 to TRBJ2-7, with 12 bases fitting TRBD1. Per the germline V gene, CDR1 is MGHRA and CDR2 is YSYEKL. The CDR3 length is 17 residues. Germline trimming cut 0 bases from V and 7 bases from J; bases unmatched to any gene: 10. CDR3 sequence: CASSQEIAGQGAREQYF. The CDR3 DNA sequence: TGCGCCAGCAGCCAAGAAATTGCGGGACAGGGGGCGAGGGAGCAGTACTTC.

The V gene is TRBV7-3, the J gene TRBJ1-4; D is unresolved. The V end lost 4 bases, the J end lost 6 bases, and 18 bases lay between the germline ends. CDR3 length: 16 amino acids. CDR1 is SGHTA, CDR2 FQGTGA, per germline. The CDR3 region is CASSSNRERYDEKLFF. CDR3 bases: TGTGCCAGCAGCTCCAACCGCGAGAGATACGATGAAAAACTGTTTTTT.

The J gene is TRBJ1-2, the V gene TRBV6-8, with 9 bases identical to TRBD1. This CDR3 is built from 16 residues. With 0 bases clipped from V and 6 bases from J, the junction kept 8 bases outside the gene matches. CDR1 and CDR2 from the germline V gene are MNHGY and SAAAGT. Here the CDR3 DNA reads TGTGCCAGCAGTTACTCGCCACAGGGGGCCGCGGATGGCTACACCTTC. Amino acids: CASSYSPQGAADGYTF.

This chain joins TRBV11-3 and TRBJ2-1, with no clear D. Between the trimmed V and J ends, which lost 1 base and 8 bases, there was a span of 12 bases. The CDR3 has 14 residues. CDR1 SGHNT and CDR2 YENEEA come from the germline V gene. The CDR3 sequence: CASSLAEEGDEQFF. CDR3 bases: TGTGCCAGCAGCTTAGCCGAGGAAGGAGATGAGCAGTTCTTC.

The chain is built from TRBV20-1 and TRBJ1-2; the D is unclear. V lost 3 bases, J lost 1 base, and 15 bases lay in between. This CDR3 has 15 amino acids. Germline V CDR1 and CDR2: DFQATT, SNEGSKA (reference sequence). The DNA of the CDR3 is TGCAGTGCTAGTGGTTTCGTCGGATATAACTATGGCTACACCTTC. This translates into CSASGFVGYNYGYTF.

The V call is TRBV19, the J call TRBJ2-7, with D possibly TRBD2 on 6 matching bases. V dropped 4 bases and J dropped 5 bases, with 12 bases sitting between them. The CDR3 consists of 13 residues. From germline, CDR1 is LNHDA and CDR2 SQIVND (reference sequence). CDR3 region: CASSNSGFNEQYF. For the CDR3, the DNA is TGTGCCAGTAGTAACAGCGGGTTCAACGAGCAGTACTTC.

V usage is TRBV7-7 and J usage is TRBJ2-2; 7 nucleotides align to TRBD1. This CDR3 is built from 13 residues. Trimming cost V 5 bases and J 7 bases; bases outside gene matches: 4. Germline V gene data show CDR1 as SSHAT and CDR2 as FNYEAQ (reference sequence). The CDR3 nucleotides are TGTGCCAGCAGCAGACAGGGTAGCGGGGAGCTGTTTTTT. Translation: CASSRQGSGELFF.

The table lists this clonotype with a few counts. The chain uses TRBV19 and TRBJ2-1, with a tentative D call TRBD1 (6 bases). Germline values: CDR1 LNHDA, CDR2 SQIVND (reference sequence). The CDR3 spans 14 residues. V was clipped by 6 bases and J by 4 bases, with 13 bases between them. The CDR3 region is CASSDRTAYNEQFF. DNA for the CDR3: TGTGCCAGTAGCGATAGGACAGCGTACAATGAGCAGTTCTTC.

The rearrangement uses TRBV7-8 and TRBJ2-3, with D unclear. The CDR3 has 14 amino acids. CDR1 is SGHVS, CDR2 FQNEAQ, per germline. Trimming took 1 base from V and 4 from J, leaving 9 bases between them. The CDR3 loop reads CASSLEVGPDTQYF. Written as DNA, the CDR3 is TGTGCCAGCAGCTTAGAGGTCGGTCCAGATACGCAGTATTTT.

V is TRBV29-1 and J is TRBJ1-2; no firm D call. This CDR3 is built from 13 residues. V lost 7 bases, J lost 0 bases, and 12 bases lay in between. Germline lookup yields CDR1 SQVTM and CDR2 ANQGSEA. In DNA, the CDR3 is TGCAGCGAGAAAGCCGTAGCTAACTATGGCTACACCTTC. It yields the protein CSEKAVANYGYTF.

In regard to this clonotype: A single base separates this from a much larger clone, so it may be a read error. The chain recombines TRBV7-6 with TRBJ1-3; D uncertain. This CDR3 region has 15 residues. CDR1 and CDR2 (germline): SGHVS, FNYEAQ. The CDR3: CASSLAASVGNNIYF. The CDR3 DNA is TGTGCCAGCAGCTTAGCCGCGTCTGTTGGAAACAACATATATTTT.

The chain has TRBV18 and TRBJ2-1; no clear D. The V end was cut by 2 bases, the J end by 2 bases, with 10 bases between. The germline CDR1 and CDR2 sequences are KGHSH and LQKENI. The CDR3 spans 15 residues. The CDR3 DNA reads TGTGCCAGCTCACCAGTGCCGTCTCCCTACAATGAGCAGTTCTTC. Translated: CASSPVPSPYNEQFF.

This clonotype was recorded many times. DNA of the CDR3: TGTGCCAGCACCCAGGAGCCCGGGACCGGGGAGCTGTTTTTT. Protein: CASTQEPGTGELFF. This chain joins TRBV28 and TRBJ2-2; the D is unclear. The CDR3 consists of 14 residues. V lost 7 bases and J 5 bases, leaving 14 bases between the germline ends. Germline CDR1 reads MDHEN; CDR2 reads SYDVKM.

This clonotype was observed at least ten times. The chain is built from TRBV7-2 and TRBJ1-6, with a possible D match to TRBD1 (6 bases). Germline CDR1 reads SGHTA; CDR2 reads FQGNSA. This CDR3 has 16 residues. V lost 0 bases and J lost 9, with 15 bases in between. The CDR3 DNA sequence: TGTGCCAGCAGCTTAGCGTTTCAGGGGTTGGGTTCACCCCTCCACTTT. Its protein product is CASSLAFQGLGSPLHF.

Only a few counts were recorded for this clonotype. The chain employs TRBV28 and TRBJ2-7; D unclear. This CDR3 is built from 14 residues. The ends were cut back, 9 bases at V and 0 bases at J, with 15 bases in the middle. CDR1 is MDHEN and CDR2 is SYDVKM in the germline V gene. For the CDR3, the DNA is TGTGCCAGTACTGCGGACCGAAGCTCCTACGAGCAGTACTTC. It encodes CASTADRSSYEQYF.

Ten or more counts support this clonotype. V usage is TRBV4-2 and J usage is TRBJ1-1; D not certain. The CDR3 consists of 15 residues. V was clipped by 0 bases and J by 0 bases, with 8 bases between them. The germline V gene has CDR1 LGHNA and CDR2 YNFKEQ. This CDR3 is CASSQDYTVNTEAFF. In nucleotides, the CDR3 is TGTGCCAGCAGCCAAGATTACACCGTGAACACTGAAGCTTTCTTT.

The table lists this clonotype with a few counts. This chain connects TRBV19 to TRBJ2-3; possible D gene TRBD2, 5 bases. Germline-derived CDR1 and CDR2 are LNHDA and SQIVND (reference sequence). Trimming took 6 bases from V and 5 from J, leaving 15 bases between them. The CDR3 has 14 amino acids. CDR3 in DNA: TGTGCCAGTAGGGAACAGCCAAGCGGAGATACGCAGTATTTT. Residues: CASREQPSGDTQYF. The full variable domain, rest sourced from reference TRBV19 and TRBJ2-3, is DGGITQSPKYLFRKEGQNVTLSCEQNLNHDAMYWYRQDPGQGLRLIYYSQIVNDFQKGDIAEGYSVSREKKESFPLTVTSAQKNPTAFYLCASREQPSGDTQYFGPGTRLTVL.

This clonotype was observed a few times. The chain combines TRBV6-5 with TRBJ2-2; no reliable D call. Germline V gives CDR1 MNHEY, CDR2 SVGAGI. Trimming stripped 3 bases from V and 2 bases from J, with 4 bases between. The CDR3 extends over 13 amino acids. CDR3 nucleotide sequence: TGTGCCAGCAGTTATACAAACACCGGGGAGCTGTTTTTT. Residues: CASSYTNTGELFF.

The table lists this clonotype with many counts. The V gene is TRBV7-2, the J gene TRBJ1-4; 9 bases fit TRBD1. The CDR3 covers 19 residues. V gave up 1 base and J gave up 0 bases; unmatched junction bases: 9. CDR1 SGHTA and CDR2 FQGNSA come from the germline V gene. CDR3 in DNA: TGTGCCAGCAGCTTAGTTAGTTGGGACAGGGCCGCAACTAATGAAAAACTGTTTTTT. Encoded protein: CASSLVSWDRAATNEKLFF.